A selection of T cell receptor beta chains follows, all from one sample in a study of identical twins. TCRdb reanalysed the 5' RACE reads using MiXCR and keeps one entry per CDR3 protein. The data show 300,000 to 350,000 distinct CDR3 sequences, 9% to 15% seen once. Separately, the same data were catalogued under a study of yellow fever vaccine responses in identical twins.

Sequenced: CD8+ T cells sorted from blood. These TCRs come from a woman aged 18-30 years in good health. Each CDR3 is given with its conserved first and last residue. The order of the fields is D gene, J gene, V gene, clone size, CDR3 DNA, CDR3 protein. The D gene is left open where the match is weak. Rows may omit the clone size; those that give it use once, few, many or a size class.

D gene: NA
J gene: TRBJ2-7
V gene: TRBV5-6
clone size: few
CDR3 DNA: TGTGCCAGCAGCTCGTCAGGACGGGACGAGCAGTACTTC
CDR3 protein: CASSSSGRDEQYF

D gene: NA
J gene: TRBJ1-1
V gene: TRBV29-1
clone size: few
CDR3 DNA: TGCAGCGTTGTAGGACGGAGTCCAACGGGGACTGAAGCTTTCTTT
CDR3 protein: CSVVGRSPTGTEAFF

D gene: NA
J gene: TRBJ2-1
V gene: TRBV6-4
clone size: NA
CDR3 DNA: TGTGCCAGCAGTGACTCGGCGAGGGGCAATGAGCAGTTCTTC
CDR3 protein: CASSDSARGNEQFF

D gene: TRBD1
J gene: TRBJ2-2
V gene: TRBV28
clone size: few
CDR3 DNA: TGTGCCAGCAGTCTCAGACAGGGCAAGAACACCGGGGAGCTGTTTTTT
CDR3 protein: CASSLRQGKNTGELFF

D gene: TRBD2
J gene: TRBJ2-3
V gene: TRBV9
clone size: many
CDR3 DNA: TGTGCCAGCAGCGCTAGCGGGAGGGACACAGATACGCAGTATTTT
CDR3 protein: CASSASGRDTDTQYF

D gene: NA
J gene: TRBJ2-1
V gene: TRBV7-8
clone size: NA
CDR3 DNA: TGTGCCAGCAGCTTAGGAGGGGTTCTGGTCTACAATGAGCAGTTCTTC
CDR3 protein: CASSLGGVLVYNEQFF

D gene: TRBD2
J gene: TRBJ2-5
V gene: TRBV2
clone size: NA
CDR3 DNA: TGTGCCAGCCGGGCCTCCACGGGGGGTAATGGGGAGACCCAGTACTTC
CDR3 protein: CASRASTGGNGETQYF

D gene: NA
J gene: TRBJ1-5
V gene: TRBV3-1
clone size: many
CDR3 DNA: TGTGCCAGCAGCCAAGAGTATAGTAAGCAGCCCCAGCATTTT
CDR3 protein: CASSQEYSKQPQHF

D gene: TRBD2
J gene: TRBJ2-3
V gene: TRBV20-1
clone size: NA
CDR3 DNA: TGCAGTGCTGTGGGCCTAGCGGGAGGGGCAGATACGCAGTATTTT
CDR3 protein: CSAVGLAGGADTQYF

D gene: NA
J gene: TRBJ2-1
V gene: TRBV6-1
clone size: NA
CDR3 DNA: TGTGCCAGTATGAGGGGGGGTGACAATGAGCAGTTCTTC
CDR3 protein: CASMRGGDNEQFF

D gene: NA
J gene: TRBJ2-3
V gene: TRBV15
clone size: few
CDR3 DNA: TGTGCCACCAGCAGAGGTGGGGGAACCGGGGATACGCAGTATTTT
CDR3 protein: CATSRGGGTGDTQYF

D gene: NA
J gene: TRBJ2-5
V gene: TRBV5-6
clone size: few
CDR3 DNA: TGTGCCAGCAGGGGAAGGGAGACCCGGGAGACCCAGTACTTC
CDR3 protein: CASRGRETRETQYF

D gene: NA
J gene: TRBJ1-5
V gene: TRBV27
clone size: NA
CDR3 DNA: TGTGCCAGCAGGCAGGGGAGAAGCAATCAGCCCCAGCATTTT
CDR3 protein: CASRQGRSNQPQHF

D gene: TRBD1
J gene: TRBJ1-1
V gene: TRBV15
clone size: once
CDR3 DNA: TGTGCCACCAGACCCGACAGGGCAACCACTGAAGCTTTCTTT
CDR3 protein: CATRPDRATTEAFF

D gene: NA
J gene: TRBJ2-7
V gene: TRBV10-3
clone size: NA
CDR3 DNA: TGTGCCATCAGTGAGGACACCTACGAGCAGTACTTC
CDR3 protein: CAISEDTYEQYF

D gene: NA
J gene: TRBJ1-4
V gene: TRBV15
clone size: NA
CDR3 DNA: TGTGCCACCAGCAGAGATTCGGGAGCAACTAATGAAAAACTGTTTTTT
CDR3 protein: CATSRDSGATNEKLFF

D gene: NA
J gene: TRBJ1-1
V gene: TRBV7-9
clone size: few
CDR3 DNA: TGTGCCAGCAGCTATCCGGGGGCTTATACTGAAGCTTTCTTT
CDR3 protein: CASSYPGAYTEAFF

D gene: TRBD2
J gene: TRBJ2-1
V gene: TRBV2
clone size: NA
CDR3 DNA: TGTGCCAGCAGTGAAGATCCAGGACTAGCGGGAGTTGAGCAGTTCTTC
CDR3 protein: CASSEDPGLAGVEQFF

D gene: TRBD1
J gene: TRBJ1-5
V gene: TRBV28
clone size: NA
CDR3 DNA: TGTGCCAGCAGTTTGTTATGGACAGGAGATCAGCCCCAGCATTTT
CDR3 protein: CASSLLWTGDQPQHF

D gene: TRBD2
J gene: TRBJ2-1
V gene: TRBV7-8
clone size: few
CDR3 DNA: TGTGCCAGCAACTCAAAGCGGAGTCTAGCGGGGGGCCGCTCCTACAATGAGCAGTTCTTC
CDR3 protein: CASNSKRSLAGGRSYNEQFF

D gene: TRBD1
J gene: TRBJ2-7
V gene: TRBV12-5
clone size: few
CDR3 DNA: TGTGCTAGTGGGGGGACAGGGGGGCCAACATCCTACGAGCAGTACTTC
CDR3 protein: CASGGTGGPTSYEQYF

D gene: NA
J gene: TRBJ2-1
V gene: TRBV7-8
clone size: few
CDR3 DNA: TGTGCCAGCAGTCCGATATCATACTCCTACAATGAGCAGTTCTTC
CDR3 protein: CASSPISYSYNEQFF

D gene: TRBD1
J gene: TRBJ2-2
V gene: TRBV24-1
clone size: NA
CDR3 DNA: TGTGCCACCGGCGCTCTGAGGGGGCAATTTTTTGCCGGGGAGCTGTTTTTT
CDR3 protein: CATGALRGQFFAGELFF

D gene: TRBD2
J gene: TRBJ2-4
V gene: TRBV5-1
clone size: few
CDR3 DNA: TGCGCCAGCAGCTTGCCCCTTGTAGCGGGGGATTCTCTAGCCAAAAACATTCAGTACTTC
CDR3 protein: CASSLPLVAGDSLAKNIQYF

D gene: TRBD2
J gene: TRBJ2-3
V gene: TRBV12-3/TRBV12-4
clone size: many
CDR3 DNA: TGTGCCAGCAGTGTTAGCGGGGCCCGCACAGATACGCAGTATTTT
CDR3 protein: CASSVSGARTDTQYF

D gene: NA
J gene: TRBJ2-1
V gene: TRBV7-9
clone size: few
CDR3 DNA: TGTGCCAGCAGCTGGCCCAGCGGGCCTGACTACAATGAGCAGTTCTTC
CDR3 protein: CASSWPSGPDYNEQFF

D gene: NA
J gene: TRBJ2-5
V gene: TRBV29-1
clone size: NA
CDR3 DNA: TGCAGCGTTGAGAAGGGGAACCAAGAGACCCAGTACTTC
CDR3 protein: CSVEKGNQETQYF

D gene: NA
J gene: TRBJ2-7
V gene: TRBV9
clone size: NA
CDR3 DNA: TGTGCCAGCAGCGTAGAGGTCGGGAGCTCCTACGAGCAGTACTTC
CDR3 protein: CASSVEVGSSYEQYF

D gene: NA
J gene: TRBJ2-1
V gene: TRBV2
clone size: NA
CDR3 DNA: TGTGCCAGCGGCTTTTGGGGGGTCCGGGATGAGCAGTTCTTC
CDR3 protein: CASGFWGVRDEQFF

D gene: TRBD2
J gene: TRBJ2-7
V gene: TRBV2
clone size: NA
CDR3 DNA: TGTGCCAGCGAAACCTTAGCGGGAGGGCAGGAGCAGTACTTC
CDR3 protein: CASETLAGGQEQYF

D gene: NA
J gene: TRBJ2-7
V gene: TRBV6-5
clone size: few
CDR3 DNA: TGTGCCAGCAGTTACCAGGGGCGAGAGGACGAGCAGTACTTC
CDR3 protein: CASSYQGREDEQYF

D gene: NA
J gene: TRBJ2-5
V gene: TRBV18
clone size: NA
CDR3 DNA: TGTGCCAGCTCGCGGGGACAGAGACAAGAGACCCAGTACTTC
CDR3 protein: CASSRGQRQETQYF

D gene: TRBD2
J gene: TRBJ2-1
V gene: TRBV11-2
clone size: many
CDR3 DNA: TGTGCCAGCAGCCAAGAGCGGGGGGGCGATGAGCAGTTCTTC
CDR3 protein: CASSQERGGDEQFF

D gene: TRBD2
J gene: TRBJ2-3
V gene: TRBV11-2
clone size: NA
CDR3 DNA: TGTGCCAGCAGCTTTCTGGGGAGGGAGGCAGATACGCAGTATTTT
CDR3 protein: CASSFLGREADTQYF

D gene: NA
J gene: TRBJ2-7
V gene: TRBV7-9
clone size: few
CDR3 DNA: TGTGCCAGCAGCTTTGTTGGCCGAGGCCAGGCCCCAACCGAGCAGTACTTC
CDR3 protein: CASSFVGRGQAPTEQYF

D gene: TRBD2
J gene: TRBJ2-2
V gene: TRBV2
clone size: NA
CDR3 DNA: TGTGCCAGCAGTGACCCAGCGGGGGAAACCACGAACACCGGGGAGCTGTTTTTT
CDR3 protein: CASSDPAGETTNTGELFF

D gene: NA
J gene: TRBJ1-4
V gene: TRBV7-9
clone size: NA
CDR3 DNA: TGTGCCAGCAGCTTAGGTCCTCAGGGGTCTAATGAAAAACTGTTTTTT
CDR3 protein: CASSLGPQGSNEKLFF

D gene: NA
J gene: TRBJ2-7
V gene: TRBV2
clone size: few
CDR3 DNA: TGTGCCAGCATACTAGTGTACGAGCAGTACTTC
CDR3 protein: CASILVYEQYF

D gene: NA
J gene: TRBJ2-7
V gene: TRBV27
clone size: NA
CDR3 DNA: TGTGCCAGCAGTTCTGGACCAGCGGCGGGGGAGCAGTACTTC
CDR3 protein: CASSSGPAAGEQYF

D gene: NA
J gene: TRBJ2-1
V gene: TRBV2
clone size: NA
CDR3 DNA: TGTGCCAGCAGCGTACTAGCTAGCTACAATGAGCAGTTCTTC
CDR3 protein: CASSVLASYNEQFF

D gene: NA
J gene: TRBJ2-1
V gene: TRBV7-6
clone size: NA
CDR3 DNA: TGTGCCAGCAGCGAGGACAGCTCGACTACACACAATGAGCAGTTCTTC
CDR3 protein: CASSEDSSTTHNEQFF

D gene: NA
J gene: TRBJ1-1
V gene: TRBV28
clone size: NA
CDR3 DNA: TGTGCCAGCACCCAGGGTACCACTGAAGCTTTCTTT
CDR3 protein: CASTQGTTEAFF

D gene: NA
J gene: TRBJ2-1
V gene: TRBV11-3
clone size: many
CDR3 DNA: TGTGCCAGCAGCTTCTCGGGGGACCTATACAATGAGCAGTTCTTC
CDR3 protein: CASSFSGDLYNEQFF

D gene: TRBD2
J gene: TRBJ2-3
V gene: TRBV14
clone size: NA
CDR3 DNA: TGTGCCAGCAGCCAAGGTCAGCGACTAGCGGGGGAGATTAGCACAGATACGCAGTATTTT
CDR3 protein: CASSQGQRLAGEISTDTQYF

D gene: TRBD2
J gene: TRBJ2-3
V gene: TRBV29-1
clone size: few
CDR3 DNA: TGCAGCGCGGGACTAGCGGGGGAGATTACTAGTACAGATACGCAGTATTTT
CDR3 protein: CSAGLAGEITSTDTQYF

D gene: NA
J gene: TRBJ1-4
V gene: TRBV3-1
clone size: few
CDR3 DNA: TGTGCCAGCAGCCATTCGGGGACTCTTAATGAAAAACTGTTTTTT
CDR3 protein: CASSHSGTLNEKLFF

D gene: NA
J gene: TRBJ1-1
V gene: TRBV9
clone size: NA
CDR3 DNA: TGTGCCAGCAGCGTCGACACGTACACTGAAGCTTTCTTT
CDR3 protein: CASSVDTYTEAFF

D gene: NA
J gene: TRBJ1-2
V gene: TRBV5-5
clone size: NA
CDR3 DNA: TGTGCCAGCAGCTTTGCGGGGAACTATGGCTACACCTTC
CDR3 protein: CASSFAGNYGYTF

D gene: TRBD1
J gene: TRBJ2-5
V gene: TRBV20-1
clone size: many
CDR3 DNA: TGCAGTGCCACAGGGGATGGGGAGACCCAGTACTTC
CDR3 protein: CSATGDGETQYF

D gene: TRBD2
J gene: TRBJ2-3
V gene: TRBV7-2
clone size: few
CDR3 DNA: TGTGCCAGCAGCCACGCCTCCGGGACTAACACAGATACGCAGTATTTT
CDR3 protein: CASSHASGTNTDTQYF

D gene: TRBD1
J gene: TRBJ2-5
V gene: TRBV12-3/TRBV12-4
clone size: few
CDR3 DNA: TGTGCCAGCAGTTTTGGCAGGGGGATCCAAGAGACCCAGTACTTC
CDR3 protein: CASSFGRGIQETQYF

D gene: TRBD1
J gene: TRBJ1-2
V gene: TRBV15
clone size: few
CDR3 DNA: TGTGCCACCAGCAGACGGACAGGGGGTGGCTACACCTTC
CDR3 protein: CATSRRTGGGYTF

D gene: NA
J gene: TRBJ2-1
V gene: TRBV7-9
clone size: NA
CDR3 DNA: TGTGCCAGCAGCGGACGACTTGATGAGCAGTTCTTC
CDR3 protein: CASSGRLDEQFF